The subject of this entry is one TCR beta chain. The authors' processing: Cell counts per sample came from amplifying reference gene primers. Method: immunoSEQ multiplex PCR; TCRdb's copy keeps in-frame clones and lacks some. From that table come the V and J calls and clone size; the DNA was used to work out D and trimming. This table holds 37,000 or so clones, roughly 88% found once. The data derive from a study of blood T cell repertoires in COVID-19. Study context: Donors in the United States, Italy and Spain gave samples during acute or convalescent COVID-19.

Deletions cut 3 bases from V and 2 bases from J, with 20 bases between. From germline, CDR1 is KGHSH and CDR2 LQKENI. This CDR3 has 18 residues. The clonotype originates from a man between 70 and 80 years old with acute or convalescent COVID-19. This chain connects TRBV18 to TRBJ1-5, with a tentative D call TRBD1 (6 bases). The sequenced material came from peripheral blood. The CDR3 here is CASSPINIQGRGNQPQHF. The CDR3 nucleotides are TGTGCCAGCTCACCCATCAATATACAGGGACGGGGCAATCAGCCCCAGCATTTT.